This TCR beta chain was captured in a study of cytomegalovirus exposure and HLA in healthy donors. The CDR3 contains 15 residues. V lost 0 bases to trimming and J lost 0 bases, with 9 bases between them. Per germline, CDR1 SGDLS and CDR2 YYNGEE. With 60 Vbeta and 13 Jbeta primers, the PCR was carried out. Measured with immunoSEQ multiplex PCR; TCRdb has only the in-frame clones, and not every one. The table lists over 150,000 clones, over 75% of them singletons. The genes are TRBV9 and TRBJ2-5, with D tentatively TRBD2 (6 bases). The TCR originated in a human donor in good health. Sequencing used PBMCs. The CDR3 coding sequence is TGTGCCAGCAGCGTAGGTGGCGGGGACCAAGAGACCCAGTACTTC. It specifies CASSVGGGDQETQYF.